This T cell receptor (beta chain) was sequenced for a study of cytomegalovirus exposure and HLA in healthy donors. The study's findings and limits: The authors listed 150 to 200 TCR beta chains as cytomegalovirus-associated.

Amplification used 60 Vbeta primers and 13 Jbeta primers. Method: immunoSEQ multiplex PCR; TCRdb's copy keeps in-frame clones and lacks some. The sample consists of under 250,000 clones, around 84% of them appearing once. Nominal health characterized the donors when sampled, though unrecorded immune exposures were likely. The germline CDR1 and CDR2 sequences are SEHNR and FQNEAQ (reference sequence). V was clipped by 1 base and J by 0 bases; unmatched bases: 7. The CDR3 runs 18 residues. As concerns this clone: The antigen remains unidentified.

The genes are TRBV7-9 and TRBJ2-3; 10 bases fit TRBD2. The sequence was obtained from a girl aged 2 to 9 in good health and CMV-seronegative. Sequencing was performed on PBMCs. CDR3 region: CASSLGSSGSSSTDTQYF. Written as DNA, the CDR3 is TGTGCCAGCAGCTTAGGGTCTAGCGGGAGTTCAAGCACAGATACGCAGTATTTT.